This entry lists 9 T cell receptor beta chains sequenced from one sample in a study of cytomegalovirus exposure and HLA in healthy donors. The PCR employed 60 Vbeta primers together with 13 Jbeta primers. Sequencing was performed with immunoSEQ multiplex PCR; in TCRdb, only in-frame clones are kept and a portion is missing. Of 150,000 to 200,000 clones listed, about four fifths are singletons. The sequenced material came from PBMCs. All receptors come from a man younger than 40 in good health and CMV-seropositive.

V gene TRBV12-5 combines with J gene TRBJ2-1; D is unclear. V lost 6 bases, J lost 5 bases, and 11 bases lay in between. Germline V gene data show CDR1 as LGHNT and CDR2 as FRNRAP. This CDR3 region has 13 residues. In DNA, the CDR3 is TGTGCTAGTGGAGCTTACCTCAACAATGAGCAGTTCTTC. Translation: CASGAYLNNEQFF.

V and J are TRBV5-4 and TRBJ2-1, with a tentative D call TRBD2 (7 bases). Germline lookup yields CDR1 SGHNT and CDR2 YYREEE (reference sequence). Deletions cut 6 bases from V and 5 bases from J, with 18 bases between. The CDR3 extends over 15 amino acids. DNA of the CDR3: TGTGCCAGCACGGGCTGGAGGGAGGGGGACAATGAGCAGTTCTTC. Translation: CASTGWREGDNEQFF. The variable domain in full, completed from reference TRBV5-4 and TRBJ2-1, reads ETGVTQSPTHLIKTRGQQVTLRCSSQSGHNTVSWYQQALGQGPQFIFQYYREEENGRGNFPPRFSGLQFPNYSSELNVNALELDDSALYLCASTGWREGDNEQFFGPGTRLTVL.

Concerning this clone itself: Relative to the germline gene, one junction end is altered; a read error may explain this. This same CDR3 is encoded by further DNA sequences in the sample. The chain uses TRBV6-1 and TRBJ2-7; D ambiguous. CDR3 length: 15 residues. Germline-derived CDR1 and CDR2 are MNHNS and SASEGT. The CDR3 bases are TGTGCCAGCAGTGTAGTGTGGCGGAGCTCCTACGAGCAGTACTTT. Protein: CASSVVWRSSYEQYF.

The CDR3 region is CASSLLIGQGAQYNEQFF. CDR3 DNA: TGTGCCAGCAGCTTATTGATTGGACAGGGGGCGCAATACAATGAGCAGTTCTTC. The V and J genes are TRBV5-6 and TRBJ2-1; 11 nucleotides line up with TRBD1. Losses at the gene ends were 2 bases for V and 4 bases for J; bases not matched to a gene: 11. Germline CDR1 SGHDT, CDR2 YYEEEE. CDR3 length equals 18 residues. The full variable domain, rest sourced from reference TRBV5-6 and TRBJ2-1, is DAGVTQSPTHLIKTRGQQVTLRCSPKSGHDTVSWYQQALGQGPQFIFQYYEEEERQRGNFPDRFSGHQFPNYSSELNVNALLLGDSALYLCASSLLIGQGAQYNEQFFGPGTRLTVL.

This clone showed up just a few times. J is TRBJ2-2 and V is TRBV5-1, with D tentatively TRBD2 (5 bases). Germline V lookup: CDR1 SGHRS, CDR2 YFSETQ. CDR3 length equals 16 residues. V was cut by 4 bases and J by 2 bases, with 15 bases left in between. Here the CDR3 reads CASSPQRESNTGELFF. Here the CDR3 DNA reads TGCGCCAGCAGCCCCCAGAGGGAGTCTAACACCGGGGAGCTGTTTTTT.

The chain is built from TRBV6-1 and TRBJ1-2; no reliable D call. The CDR3 is made up of 17 amino acids. V was cut by 2 bases and J by 8 bases, with 24 bases left in between. Germline-derived CDR1 and CDR2 are MNHNS and SASEGT. The CDR3 coding sequence is TGTGCCAGCAGTGAAAGACCCTCGGGAGGTTTGGGATACGGCTACACCTTC. This encodes CASSERPSGGLGYGYTF.

In its sample, this clone was seen a few times. J is TRBJ2-3 and V is TRBV4-1, with 11 bases lining up with TRBD2. V lost 0 bases to trimming and J lost 4 bases; unmatched junction nucleotides: 3. The germline V gene encodes CDR1 MGHRA and CDR2 YSYEKL. This CDR3 has 16 residues. Here the CDR3 reads CASSQETSGIPDTQYF. CDR3 coding DNA: TGCGCCAGCAGCCAAGAGACTAGCGGGATCCCAGATACGCAGTATTTT.

The rearrangement joins TRBV6-5 to TRBJ1-1; weak D call: TRBD1 (6 bases). V was trimmed by 5 bases and J by 2 bases, leaving 12 bases between them. This CDR3 contains 14 residues. Germline V gene lookup returns CDR1 MNHEY and CDR2 SVGAGI. CDR3 amino acids: CASSAPGANTEAFF. CDR3 DNA sequence: TGTGCCAGCAGTGCCCCAGGGGCTAACACTGAAGCTTTCTTT.

The V call is TRBV9, the J call TRBJ1-2, with D perhaps matching TRBD1 (6 bases). V lost 4 bases and J 4 bases, leaving 11 bases between the germline ends. CDR1 is SGDLS and CDR2 is YYNGEE in the germline V gene. This CDR3 has 13 amino acids. CDR3 sequence (DNA): TGTGCCAGCAGCTCGAACAGGGCCTATGGCTACACCTTC. Translating gives CASSSNRAYGYTF.